This TCR beta chain was observed in a study of blood T cell repertoires in COVID-19. Background on the study: Sites in the United States, Italy and Spain provided acute and convalescent COVID-19 samples. From T cells, B-cell-depleted T cells, or PBMCs came the material, which was cDNA or gDNA.

The CDR3 runs to 15 residues. Trimming shortened V by 3 bases and J by 5 bases, and 13 bases separated the two germline ends. Germline V lookup: CDR1 MDHEN, CDR2 SYDVKM. Per the original data handling: Cell counts per sample came from amplifying reference gene primers. Using immunoSEQ multiplex PCR, the repertoire was profiled, and TCRdb retains in-frame clones only, with some absent. V and J calls and clone size are as listed in that table; D and trimming were resolved from the DNA. In the table there are around 60,000 clones, around 87% of which are singletons. This rearrangement joins TRBV28 to TRBJ2-2; tentative D call: TRBD1 (6 bases). The sequencing sample was made of peripheral blood. The receptor comes from a man between 60 and 75 years old with active COVID-19. The CDR3 DNA sequence: TGTGCCAGCAGTTTCTCGGACAGTGGAACCGGGGAGCTGTTTTTT. Translated: CASSFSDSGTGELFF.